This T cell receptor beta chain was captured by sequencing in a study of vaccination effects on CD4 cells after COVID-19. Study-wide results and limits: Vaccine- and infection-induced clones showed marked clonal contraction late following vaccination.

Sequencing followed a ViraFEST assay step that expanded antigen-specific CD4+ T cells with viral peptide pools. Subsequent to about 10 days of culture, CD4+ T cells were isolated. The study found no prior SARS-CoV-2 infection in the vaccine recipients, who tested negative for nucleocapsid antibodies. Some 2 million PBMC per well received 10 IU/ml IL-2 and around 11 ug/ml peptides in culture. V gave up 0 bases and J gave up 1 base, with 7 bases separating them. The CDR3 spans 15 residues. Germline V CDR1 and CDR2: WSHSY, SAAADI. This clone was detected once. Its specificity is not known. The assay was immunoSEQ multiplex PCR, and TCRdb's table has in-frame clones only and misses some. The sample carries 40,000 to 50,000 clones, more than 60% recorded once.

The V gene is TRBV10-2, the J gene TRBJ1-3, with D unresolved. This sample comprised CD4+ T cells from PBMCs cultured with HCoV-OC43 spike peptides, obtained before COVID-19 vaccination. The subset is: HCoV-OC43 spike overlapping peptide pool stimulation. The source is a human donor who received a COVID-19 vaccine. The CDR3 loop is CASSESPGSGNTIYF. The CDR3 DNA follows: TGCGCCAGCAGTGAGTCTCCGGGTTCTGGAAACACCATATATTTT.